This TCR beta chain was observed in a study of blood T cell repertoires in COVID-19. The CDR3 covers 15 residues. V shed 2 bases and J 7 bases; nucleotides not matched to a gene: 5. Looked up from germline, CDR1 is KGHSH and CDR2 is LQKENI. Per the study methods: Reference gene primer amplification yielded estimated nucleated cell counts. The repertoire was sequenced with immunoSEQ multiplex PCR; TCRdb's copy has only in-frame clones and lacks some. The V and J calls and the clone size are those of that table, but D and trimming were determined from the DNA. The sample has 240,000 or so clones; more than 75% are singletons.

Input material: peripheral blood. This TCR was sampled from a middle-aged woman who had recovered from COVID-19. The rearrangement uses TRBV18 and TRBJ1-6, with 7 positions matching TRBD1. This CDR3 is CASSPGQAGNSPLHF. In DNA, the CDR3 is TGTGCCAGCTCACCAGGACAGGCTGGCAATTCACCCCTCCACTTT.